This is a list of T cell receptor beta chains from one sample in a study of blood T cells in healthy people across ages. Each CDR3 protein is one row after TCRdb ran MiXCR on the 5' RACE reads. The repertoire consists of about 580,000 distinct CDR3 sequences, with around 50% occurring once and the leading ten covering 20% to 25%. The sequencing sample was made of blood. These TCRs come from an elderly man in good health. Both conserved end residues are part of each CDR3. A D gene is named only where the DNA matches it firmly. Size tells how often a clone was seen (once, few, many) or the class of an expanded clone, and some rows leave it out.

-	many	12	TRBJ2-7	TRBV29-1	CSVEVGWDEQYF	TGCAGCGTTGAAGTCGGGTGGGACGAGCAGTACTTC
TRBD2	-	14	TRBJ2-7	TRBV5-1	CASSDLAGGYEQYF	TGCGCCAGCAGTGATTTAGCGGGAGGCTACGAGCAGTACTTC
-	-	15	TRBJ2-7	TRBV20-1	CSARDRLGLPYEQYF	TGCAGTGCTAGAGATAGGCTAGGTCTTCCCTACGAGCAGTACTTC
TRBD2	-	16	TRBJ2-5	TRBV9	CASSVASTSGQETQYF	TGTGCCAGCAGCGTAGCCTCCACTAGCGGCCAAGAGACCCAGTACTTC
TRBD2	-	18	TRBJ2-1	TRBV11-2	CASSLSSGRASLRNEQFF	TGTGCCAGCAGCTTAAGTAGCGGGAGGGCCAGTTTGAGGAATGAGCAGTTCTTC
-	-	12	TRBJ2-5	TRBV29-1	CSARTVPYERYF	TGCAGCGCCCGGACAGTCCCCTACGAGCGGTACTTC
-	-	16	TRBJ2-7	TRBV4-1	CASSQDLASSSYEQYF	TGCGCCAGCAGCCAAGATTTAGCGTCTAGCTCCTACGAGCAGTACTTC
TRBD1	-	19	TRBJ2-6	TRBV6-5	CASSYEKTGGRSGANVLTF	TGTGCCAGCAGTTACGAAAAGACAGGGGGAAGGTCTGGGGCCAACGTCCTGACTTTC
-	-	16	TRBJ1-5	TRBV4-1	CASSQEGRPGTQPQHF	TGCGCCAGCAGCCAAGAAGGGAGACCGGGGACTCAGCCCCAGCATTTT
TRBD2	-	14	TRBJ2-7	TRBV7-9	CASSIKAGGNEQYF	TGTGCCAGCAGCATCAAGGCGGGGGGCAATGAGCAGTACTTC
-	-	15	TRBJ1-2	TRBV7-2	CASSFIGERTYGYTF	TGTGCCAGCAGCTTTATCGGGGAGAGGACTTATGGCTACACCTTC
TRBD1	once	15	TRBJ2-3	TRBV5-1	CASSNRGRSTDTQYF	TGCGCCAGCAGCAACAGGGGGCGAAGCACAGATACGCAGTATTTT
-	-	15	TRBJ1-1	TRBV7-9	CASSQAVLLDTEAFF	TGTGCCAGCAGCCAAGCCGTGCTTCTGGACACTGAAGCTTTCTTT
-	-	15	TRBJ2-3	TRBV3-1	CASSQGRRLRDTQYF	TGTGCCAGCAGCCAGGGGAGACGGCTCAGGGATACGCAGTATTTT
-	-	14	TRBJ2-7	TRBV4-1	CASSVVLGPYEQYF	TGCGCCAGCAGCGTTGTATTGGGCCCCTACGAGCAGTACTTC
-	-	13	TRBJ1-5	TRBV20-1	CSAPTGNNQPQHF	TGCAGTGCTCCGACAGGCAACAATCAGCCCCAGCATTTT
-	few	17	TRBJ2-1	TRBV4-3	CASSQDLGRGARNEQFF	TGCGCCAGCAGCCAAGATTTGGGGAGGGGGGCCAGGAATGAGCAGTTCTTC
TRBD2	few	15	TRBJ2-5	TRBV12-3/TRBV12-4	CASTEGSGGTETQYF	TGTGCCAGCACCGAAGGGAGCGGGGGGACTGAGACCCAGTACTTC
-	-	14	TRBJ2-7	TRBV30	CAWSYDEISYEQYF	TGTGCCTGGTCATACGACGAAATCTCCTACGAGCAGTACTTC
-	-	16	TRBJ1-3	TRBV6-2/TRBV6-3	CASSYNGQGSGNTIYF	TGTGCCAGCAGTTACAACGGCCAGGGCTCTGGAAACACCATATATTTT